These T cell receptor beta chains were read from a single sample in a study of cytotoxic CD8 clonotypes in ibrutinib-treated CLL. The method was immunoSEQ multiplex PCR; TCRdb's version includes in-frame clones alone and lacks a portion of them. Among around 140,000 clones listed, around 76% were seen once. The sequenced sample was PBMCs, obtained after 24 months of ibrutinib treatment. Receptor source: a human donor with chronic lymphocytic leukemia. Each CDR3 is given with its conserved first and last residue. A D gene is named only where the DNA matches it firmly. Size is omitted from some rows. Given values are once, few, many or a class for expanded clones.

TGTGCCAGCAGCTTAGGGGCTGGCCTAGGGGAGACCCAGTACTTC CASSLGAGLGETQYF TRBJ2-5 - - 15 TRBV11-2
TGTGCCAGCAGTTTGAGCAGCGGGTGGGGTTACGAGCAGTACTTC CASSLSSGWGYEQYF TRBJ2-7 - - 15 TRBV6-5
TGTGCCAGCACCCCGAGCGGGGCCACGGGGGGGTTCGGCGTCCTGACTTTC CASTPSGATGGFGVLTF TRBJ2-6 - TRBD2 17 TRBV28
TGTGCCAGTAGTGTCCAGGGCGCCGGGGCCAACGTCCTGACTTTC CASSVQGAGANVLTF TRBJ2-6 - - 15 TRBV19
TGCGCCAGCAGCCTGGACGGACAAGAGACCCAGTACTTC CASSLDGQETQYF TRBJ2-5 once - 13 TRBV5-1
TGTGCCAGTAGTAAGCTACGGCGGACCTTGGGGGGCTACACCTTC CASSKLRRTLGGYTF TRBJ1-2 once - 15 TRBV19
TGTGCCAGTAGTATCCTAGGGAACTATGGCTACACCTTC CASSILGNYGYTF TRBJ1-2 - - 13 TRBV19
TGTGCCAGCAGTTTGACCCCGACGGGGGACGGAAGTGCTGGCTACACCTTC CASSLTPTGDGSAGYTF TRBJ1-2 - - 17 TRBV28
TGTGCCAGCAGCGGGATGGGGGGAGTAGGGGAGACCCAGTACTTC CASSGMGGVGETQYF TRBJ2-5 few - 15 TRBV9
TGCAGCGTTGAAGCGGCTAGATTCTTCTTC CSVEAARFFF TRBJ2-1 - - 10 TRBV29-1
TGTGCCAGCAGTTTATCCGGCGGTGGAAACACCATATATTTT CASSLSGGGNTIYF TRBJ1-3 - - 14 TRBV28
TGTGCCAGCAGTTTATTGGTGAACTCCTACGAGCAGTACTTC CASSLLVNSYEQYF TRBJ2-7 - - 14 TRBV28
TGTGCCAGCAGCCGCGGGGAGGTTAATGAAAAACTGTTTTTT CASSRGEVNEKLFF TRBJ1-4 few - 14 TRBV7-2
TGTGCCAGCAGGATAGCGGGTCTAGCCAAAAACATTCAGTACTTC CASRIAGLAKNIQYF TRBJ2-4 - TRBD2 15 TRBV6-6
TGTGCCAGCAGCCCACTAGCGGGGGGGACAGATACGCAGTATTTT CASSPLAGGTDTQYF TRBJ2-3 - TRBD2 15 TRBV14
TGTGCCAGCAGTTTAGGGACCTCATACGAGCAGTACTTC CASSLGTSYEQYF TRBJ2-7 - - 13 TRBV27
TGTGCCAGCTCACCCCTCGGGGGCGACTCTGGAAACACCATATATTTT CASSPLGGDSGNTIYF TRBJ1-3 - - 16 TRBV18
TGTGCCACCAGCTCCTCCCCGGGGCGAGGGAATCAGCCCCAGCATTTT CATSSSPGRGNQPQHF TRBJ1-5 - - 16 TRBV15
TGTGCCAGCAGCTTACGCGGGCAATCATACTCTGGAAACACCATATATTTT CASSLRGQSYSGNTIYF TRBJ1-3 - - 17 TRBV7-9
TGTGCCAGCAGGCCGAGGGGCCTAATCACAGATACGCAGTATTTT CASRPRGLITDTQYF TRBJ2-3 - - 15 TRBV6-4
TGTGCCAGCAGCCGGGACACACGCTACGAGCAGTACTTC CASSRDTRYEQYF TRBJ2-7 few - 13 TRBV5-8
TGTGCCACGCAGAAAGGGGTGGCGGATGGCTACACCTTC CATQKGVADGYTF TRBJ1-2 - - 13 TRBV10-3
TGTGCCATCAGTGAGGGTAACTACGAGCAGTACTTC CAISEGNYEQYF TRBJ2-7 - - 12 TRBV10-3
TGTGCCAGCATCGGCATTTCTGGGGCCAACGTCCTGACTTTC CASIGISGANVLTF TRBJ2-6 - - 14 TRBV28
TGTGCCAGCAGCCCCCAGGGGTACGAGCAGTACTTC CASSPQGYEQYF TRBJ2-7 - - 12 TRBV14
TGCGCCAGCAGCTTCGGACTAGGGGGCACAGATACGCAGTATTTT CASSFGLGGTDTQYF TRBJ2-3 once TRBD2 15 TRBV5-1
TGTGCCAGCAGCGGGAGTCAGGGGAACACTGAAGCTTTCTTT CASSGSQGNTEAFF TRBJ1-1 - - 14 TRBV11-3
TGTGCCAGCAGCTTAGGGACCACCGCAGGGCCCCAGCATTTT CASSLGTTAGPQHF TRBJ1-5 - - 14 TRBV7-2
TGCGCCAGCAGCCGAGGGACACTGGACACTGAAGCTTTCTTT CASSRGTLDTEAFF TRBJ1-1 - - 14 TRBV5-1
TGTGCCAGCAGCCCCCCCGGGACAGGGGGCCTCGGCTACACCTTC CASSPPGTGGLGYTF TRBJ1-2 - TRBD1 15 TRBV28
TGTGCCAGCAGTTCCCCAGGGGGCCCGGGTGAAAAACTGTTTTTT CASSSPGGPGEKLFF TRBJ1-4 - TRBD1 15 TRBV28
TGTGCCAGCAGCCAAGGGTGGGCAGCTTTCTTT CASSQGWAAFF TRBJ1-1 - - 11 TRBV4-2
TGTGCCAGCAGCCCAACCCACCGGGACAGGGCTTACGAGCAGTACTTC CASSPTHRDRAYEQYF TRBJ2-7 - TRBD1 16 TRBV4-2
TGTGCCAGTAGTATTGGCTTCGTCCCCTCCTACGAGCAGTACTTC CASSIGFVPSYEQYF TRBJ2-7 - - 15 TRBV19
TGTGCCAGTAGTATTTGGACAGGGGGTACGAACACTGAAGCTTTCTTT CASSIWTGGTNTEAFF TRBJ1-1 - TRBD1 16 TRBV19
TGTGCCAGCAACCCGGGGCCCTATGGCTACACCTTC CASNPGPYGYTF TRBJ1-2 - - 12 TRBV5-6
TGCGCCAGCAGCTTGGCCCCTAGCGGGGCCTACTCCTACGAGCAGTACTTC CASSLAPSGAYSYEQYF TRBJ2-7 - TRBD2 17 TRBV5-1
TGTGCCAGCAGCCAAGGGGGGACAAGGGCGTACGAGCAGTACTTC CASSQGGTRAYEQYF TRBJ2-7 once - 15 TRBV4-2
TGTGCCAGCAGTGGAGGGCTAGGCGGGATACACAATGAGCAGTTCTTC CASSGGLGGIHNEQFF TRBJ2-1 once - 16 TRBV2
TGTGCCAGCACCTCCTGGGGGACAGAAGATGGAAACACCATATATTTT CASTSWGTEDGNTIYF TRBJ1-3 - TRBD1 16 TRBV28